This TCR beta chain is drawn from a study of T cells in Graves' hyperthyroidism and ophthalmopathy. Each patient was aged 18 to 65 and had newly diagnosed hyperthyroidism of under 2 months' duration. Exclusions: uncontrolled infection, other autoimmune disease, pregnancy, lactation. The germline gives CDR1 KGHSY, CDR2 FQNENV. The V end lost 0 bases, the J end lost 5 bases, and 25 bases lay between the germline ends. This CDR3 spans 20 amino acids. From RNA transcripts, TCR beta CDR3 regions were amplified. In the first-round RT-PCR of the TCR CDR3, the HTBI primer set was used. TCRdb processed the multiplex PCR reads anew with MiXCR; each CDR3 protein has one entry. The sample has about 350,000 distinct CDR3 sequences, roughly 14% seen once.

This sequence originates from a woman aged 25 to 39 with Graves' hyperthyroidism. Sequenced input: blood. V gene TRBV16 combines with J gene TRBJ1-4, with no clear D. CDR3 coding DNA: TGTGCCAGCAGCCAATCACCCGGGCAGGCGTTTTTTAAGGAGAATGAAAAACTGTTTTTT. Translation: CASSQSPGQAFFKENEKLFF.